The sequence of this T cell receptor (beta chain) was determined in a study of blood T cells in healthy people across ages. Trimming took off 7 bases at V and 0 bases at J, with 13 bases between the two ends. CDR1 SQVTM and CDR2 ANQGSEA come from the germline V gene. This CDR3 spans 13 amino acids. This clonotype was seen more than once but under ten times. At least 6 million PBMCs were isolated per sample. Primers used in a second PCR of roughly 7 to 12 cycles were a sample-barcoded 5' primer and a J-beta primer mix. MiXCR, applied by TCRdb to the 5' RACE reads, yields one record per CDR3 protein. Of hundreds of thousands of distinct CDR3 sequences detected, 20% to 25% appear once; the ten largest clones hold around 3.4%.

The V call is TRBV29-1, the J call TRBJ2-7; a weak D match, TRBD1 (6 bases). The sequenced sample was blood. The sequence came from a man aged 65 to 79 in good health. The CDR3: CSAAPDSSYEQYF. The CDR3 coding sequence is TGCAGCGCCGCGCCGGACAGCTCCTACGAGCAGTACTTC.